The sequence of this TCR beta chain was determined in a study of T cells in Graves' hyperthyroidism and ophthalmopathy. Study-wide results and caveats: Ophthalmopathy, which appeared later, was predicted by the model a median 6.5 months before onset.

Diagnoses were established using clinical symptoms, serum thyroxine and TRAb, thyroid ultrasound and orbital computed tomography. A few counts support this clonotype. The antigen remains undetermined. Amplified TCR beta CDR3 regions derived from RNA transcripts. Researchers ran a first-round RT-PCR on the TCR CDR3 using the HTBI primer set. TCRdb itself ran the multiplex PCR reads through MiXCR, one entry per CDR3 protein. Among under 300,000 distinct CDR3 sequences listed, roughly 15% were seen once. Germline assignment: CDR1 SGHRS and CDR2 YFSETQ. With 1 base removed from V and 3 bases from J, the gap between germline ends came to 13 bases. This CDR3 is 15 amino acids long.

Sequenced: blood. The V gene is TRBV5-1, the J gene TRBJ2-5, with TRBD1 as a possible D gene (6 bases). This TCR derives from a middle-aged woman with Graves' hyperthyroidism. CDR3 nucleotide sequence: TGCGCCAGCAGCTTGTCCTCGGCAGGGGAAGAGACCCAGTACTTC. Translation: CASSLSSAGEETQYF. The full variable domain, in which reference TRBV5-1 and TRBJ2-5 provide the parts outside the CDR3, is KAGVTQTPRYLIKTRGQQVTLSCSPISGHRSVSWYQQTPGQGLQFLFEYFSETQRNKGNFPGRFSGRQFSNSRSEMNVSTLELGDSALYLCASSLSSAGEETQYFGPGTRLLVL.